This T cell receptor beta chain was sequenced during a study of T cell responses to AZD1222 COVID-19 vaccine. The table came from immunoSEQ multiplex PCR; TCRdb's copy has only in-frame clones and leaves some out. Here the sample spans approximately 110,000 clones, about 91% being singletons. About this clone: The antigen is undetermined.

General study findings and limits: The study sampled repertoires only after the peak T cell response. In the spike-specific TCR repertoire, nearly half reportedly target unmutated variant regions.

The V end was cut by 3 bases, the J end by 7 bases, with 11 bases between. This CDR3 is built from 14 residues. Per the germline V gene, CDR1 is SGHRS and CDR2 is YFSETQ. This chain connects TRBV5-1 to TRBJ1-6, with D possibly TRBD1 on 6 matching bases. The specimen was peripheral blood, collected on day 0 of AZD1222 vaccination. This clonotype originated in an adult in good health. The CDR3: CASSSGQINSPLHF. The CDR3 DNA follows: TGCGCCAGCAGCTCCGGACAGATAAATTCACCCCTCCACTTT.